The present T cell receptor beta chain was sequenced within a study of T-cell reconstitution after alpha-beta-depleted transplantation in children. Overall study results and limits: TCRbeta diversity was high at day 60 in some patients (a result of surviving recipient T cells and thymic progenitors). One year post-transplant, T-cell counts and diversity were largely derived from T cells produced anew.

Molecular barcoding with unique molecular identifiers was used for the TCRbeta library. TCRdb re-analysed the PCR reads in MiXCR, keeping a single row per CDR3 protein. The sample contains a few hundred thousand distinct CDR3 sequences, approximately 30% of which appear only once. Regarding this clonotype: What it recognizes is unknown.

Germline lookup yields CDR1 DFQATT and CDR2 SNEGSKA (reference sequence). The CDR3 extends over 14 amino acids. Trimming left V 3 bases short and J 6 bases short, with 15 bases between. The receptor comes from a boy in the first two years of life with Wiskott-Aldrich syndrome, due to receive a stem cell transplant. The J gene is TRBJ1-5, the V gene TRBV20-1; D is undetermined. Sequencing used PBMCs, obtained before TCRalphabeta/CD19-depleted stem cell transplant. CDR3 loop: CSASSGGGGQPQHF. DNA for the CDR3: TGCAGTGCTAGTTCTGGAGGCGGTGGTCAGCCCCAGCATTTT.